These 24 T cell receptor beta chains originate from one sample sequenced in a study of blood T cells in healthy people across ages. A second PCR of roughly 7 to 11 cycles used a sample-barcoded 5' primer and a J-beta primer mix. MiXCR, applied by TCRdb to the 5' RACE reads, yields one record per CDR3 protein. The table lists around 1,000,000 distinct CDR3 sequences, 35% to 40% of them singletons. Sequenced input: blood. The receptor source for this set is a young man in good health.

This sequence joins TRBV12-3 or TRBV12-4 and TRBJ2-3; 10 nucleotides align to TRBD2. This CDR3 comprises 16 residues. With 4 bases clipped from V and 0 bases from J, the junction kept 4 bases outside the gene matches. CDR3 in DNA: TGTGCCAGCAGTTCCAATAGCGGGGGGAGCACAGATACGCAGTATTTT. Protein sequence: CASSSNSGGSTDTQYF.

This clonotype was seen only a few times. The CDR3 is CASSRSRVSYNEQFF. The CDR3 DNA follows: TGCGCCAGCAGCCGGAGCAGGGTCTCCTACAATGAGCAGTTCTTC. The gene calls are TRBV4-3 and TRBJ2-1, with D maybe TRBD1 (5 bases). CDR3 length equals 15 residues. Germline V lookup: CDR1 LGHNA, CDR2 YSLEER. Trimming removed 4 bases from V and 0 bases from J, with 10 bases in between.

The chain recombines TRBV12-3 or TRBV12-4 with TRBJ2-5; weak D call: TRBD2 (6 bases). The CDR3 contains 13 residues. V gave up 7 bases and J gave up 3 bases, with 12 bases separating them. CDR3 DNA sequence: TGTGCCAGCACCCCGACTAGTAAAGAGACCCAGTACTTC. Translation: CASTPTSKETQYF.

This rearrangement joins TRBV4-2 to TRBJ1-2; a possible D gene is TRBD1 (5 bases). The V end lost 5 bases, the J end lost 4 bases, and 17 bases lay between the germline ends. CDR1 and CDR2 (germline): LGHNA, YNFKEQ. This CDR3 region has 15 residues. CDR3 sequence: CASSEVEGQSYGYTF. CDR3 DNA: TGTGCCAGCAGCGAGGTTGAGGGGCAGAGCTATGGCTACACCTTC.

As to this clonotype: At one of its ends the junction is not consistent with the germline gene, which may arise from a read error. The chain employs TRBV6-5 and TRBJ2-3; D ambiguous. Per germline, CDR1 MNHEY and CDR2 SVGAGI. This CDR3 has 14 amino acids. CDR3 nucleotide sequence: TGTGCCAGCAGTGACTCCGGCGGCACAGATACGCAGTATTTT. It specifies CASSDSGGTDTQYF.

This rearrangement joins TRBV5-1 to TRBJ1-2; D unresolved. The V and J ends lost 4 bases and 2 bases respectively, with 12 bases between them. Germline CDR1 is SGHRS and CDR2 is YFSETQ. This CDR3 spans 14 amino acids. DNA of the CDR3: TGCGCCAGCAGCAAAGATGACTACAACTATGGCTACACCTTC. Protein product: CASSKDDYNYGYTF.

Remarks on this clonotype: At one boundary the junction diverges from the germline segment, which might be a read error. This rearrangement joins TRBV5-6 to TRBJ2-1; possible D gene TRBD1, 6 bases. Looked up from germline, CDR1 is SGHDT and CDR2 is YYEEEE. The CDR3 totals 16 residues. This CDR3 reads CASSWDIQTSYNERYF. The CDR3 DNA is TGTGCCAGCAGCTGGGACATTCAGACCTCCTACAATGAGCGGTACTTC.

The chain couples TRBV19 to TRBJ1-5; D is ambiguous. V was shortened by 5 bases and J by 4 bases, with 9 bases between the two germline ends. Germline CDR1 and CDR2: LNHDA and SQIVND (reference sequence). This CDR3 has 13 amino acids. The CDR3 protein is CASSWADNQPQHF. For the CDR3, the DNA is TGTGCCAGTAGTTGGGCAGATAATCAGCCCCAGCATTTT.

This chain connects TRBV25-1 to TRBJ2-3; D not certain. V lost 4 bases and J lost 0, with 17 bases in between. The CDR3 is 17 residues long. Germline V CDR1 and CDR2: MGHDK, SYGVNS. The CDR3 spells CASSARWKAFSTDTQYF. CDR3 DNA sequence: TGTGCCAGCAGTGCTCGTTGGAAGGCTTTTAGCACAGATACGCAGTATTTT.

The J gene is TRBJ2-3, the V gene TRBV4-2; D ambiguous. The length of the CDR3 is 17 residues. Germline V gives CDR1 LGHNA, CDR2 YNFKEQ. V lost 0 bases, J lost 2 bases, and 15 bases lay in between. The CDR3 nucleotides read TGTGCCAGCAGCCAAGAGGGGTGGAGTCCAGTCACAGATACGCAGTATTTT. Translated: CASSQEGWSPVTDTQYF.

This clonotype was observed a few times. The chain joins TRBV20-1 to TRBJ2-3; 10 nucleotides line up with TRBD2. V lost 3 bases, J lost 5 bases, and 14 bases stayed unmatched. Germline CDR1 and CDR2: DFQATT and SNEGSKA (reference sequence). This CDR3 has 17 amino acids. The CDR3 nucleotides are TGCAGTGCTAGTATAGCGGGGGGCATAACGGGGGGAGATACGCAGTATTTT. Its protein product is CSASIAGGITGGDTQYF.

This clonotype was seen only a few times. This chain uses TRBV27 with TRBJ2-6; D unclear. The V and J ends lost 4 bases and 4 bases respectively, with 14 bases between them. The CDR3 runs 16 residues. Germline assignment: CDR1 MNHEY and CDR2 SMNVEV (reference sequence). In DNA form, the CDR3 reads TGTGCCAGCAGTTCCCAGTCACTGAGGGGGGCCAACGTCCTGACTTTC. As protein: CASSSQSLRGANVLTF.

In this sample, this clonotype turned up a few times. V is TRBV10-3 and J is TRBJ2-7; TRBD1 or TRBD2 may be the D gene (5 bases each). The length of the CDR3 is 15 residues. V was pared by 3 bases and J by 2 bases, with 14 bases between. Germline V gene data show CDR1 as ENHRY and CDR2 as SYGVKD. CDR3 sequence reads: CAISDTGTQTYEQYF. The CDR3 bases are TGTGCCATCAGTGACACTGGGACGCAAACCTACGAGCAGTACTTC.

This clonotype was counted a few times. V gene TRBV11-2 combines with J gene TRBJ2-3; 7 bases are shared with TRBD1. CDR3 length: 18 amino acids. CDR1 and CDR2 from the germline V gene are SGHAT and FQNNGV. Trimming removed 6 bases from V and 1 base from J; junction bases left unmatched: 16. DNA for the CDR3: TGTGCCAGCAGATCATGGAATTACAGGGGCTCCCGCACAGATACGCAGTATTTT. Amino acids: CASRSWNYRGSRTDTQYF. The full variable domain, its missing parts supplied by reference TRBV11-2 and TRBJ2-3, is EAGVAQSPRYKIIEKRQSVAFWCNPISGHATLYWYQQILGQGPKLLIQFQNNGVVDDSQLPKDRFSAERLKGVDSTLKIQPAKLEDSAVYLCASRSWNYRGSRTDTQYFGPGTRLTVL.

V is TRBV3-1 and J is TRBJ2-7; no clear D. The CDR3 contains 14 residues. V lost 2 bases and J 4 bases, leaving 12 bases between the germline ends. Germline-derived CDR1 and CDR2 are LGHDT and YNNKEL (reference sequence). This CDR3 is CASSQSSVRYEQYF. CDR3 DNA sequence: TGTGCCAGCAGCCAATCCTCGGTCAGGTACGAGCAGTACTTC.

This clonotype was seen at least ten times. This chain connects TRBV20-1 to TRBJ2-3, with TRBD1 identical over 7 bases. Trimming removed 7 bases from V and 2 bases from J; junction bases left unmatched: 9. Germline CDR1 reads DFQATT; CDR2 reads SNEGSKA (reference sequence). The CDR3 length is 14 residues. CDR3 in DNA: TGCAGTGTTATAAGAGGGGGCGACACAGATACGCAGTATTTT. Translation: CSVIRGGDTDTQYF.

This clonotype was seen repeatedly, ten times or more. The V and J genes are TRBV12-3 or TRBV12-4 and TRBJ1-1; 7 positions agree with TRBD1. The CDR3 loop spans 14 amino acids. With 3 bases clipped from V and 6 bases from J, the junction kept 7 bases outside the gene matches. DNA of the CDR3: TGTGCCAGCAGTTTGGGCGGCAGGGGGTCTGAAGCTTTCTTT. Protein: CASSLGGRGSEAFF.

This clonotype was counted between two and nine times. The CDR3 spells CASSLLAGRNTGELFF. CDR3 DNA: TGTGCCAGCAGTTTACTAGCGGGGAGAAACACCGGGGAGCTGTTTTTT. The chain carries TRBV27 and TRBJ2-2; 9 nucleotides line up with TRBD2. The CDR3 runs 16 residues. With 2 bases clipped from V and 2 bases from J, the junction kept 3 bases outside the gene matches. The germline V gene has CDR1 MNHEY and CDR2 SMNVEV (reference sequence).

This clonotype was counted a few times. The chain uses TRBV29-1 and TRBJ2-1, with D possibly TRBD2 on 5 matching bases. Trimming stripped 4 bases from V and 9 bases from J, with 13 bases between. Germline lookup yields CDR1 SQVTM and CDR2 ANQGSEA. CDR3 size: 12 residues. The CDR3 loop is CSVGASNIEQFF. The CDR3 DNA reads as TGCAGCGTTGGGGCTAGCAATATTGAGCAGTTCTTC.

This chain joins TRBV2 and TRBJ2-3; TRBD2 aligns across 7 bases. Germline V gene data show CDR1 as SNHLY and CDR2 as FYNNEI. The CDR3 is made up of 15 amino acids. The junction had 4 bases not matched to a gene; V was cut back by 2 bases and J by 2 bases. The CDR3 loop is CASSELAANTDTQYF. The CDR3 DNA is TGTGCCAGCAGTGAACTAGCGGCGAACACAGATACGCAGTATTTT.

The chain carries TRBV12-3 or TRBV12-4 and TRBJ1-2, with unresolved D. There are 14 residues in the CDR3. The germline V and J ends were trimmed by 2 bases and 4 bases, with 11 bases remaining between them. The CDR3, as DNA: TGTGCCAGCAGTTTAAGCGGCTATCTCTATGGCTACACCTTC. It is translated as CASSLSGYLYGYTF.

The genes are TRBV21-1 and TRBJ2-1; no DNA check was done on the table's D call, TRBD2. TRBV21-1 is given as a pseudogene. CDR3 length equals 14 residues. Written as DNA, the CDR3 is TGTGCCAGCCTCCTAGCGGGGAGGGATAATGAGCAGTTCTTC. This sequence encodes CASLLAGRDNEQFF.

The V gene is TRBV12-3 or TRBV12-4, the J gene TRBJ2-1; 14 nucleotides agree with TRBD2. The CDR3 is 18 amino acids. V shed 6 bases, J shed 6 bases, and the junction held 13 bases outside the gene matches. The CDR3: CASSLPGLAGALVNEQFF. The CDR3 DNA reads TGTGCCAGCAGCCTTCCGGGACTAGCGGGGGCCCTTGTCAATGAGCAGTTCTTC.

The J gene is TRBJ1-1, the V gene TRBV18; tentative D call: TRBD1 (6 bases). V lost 0 bases to trimming and J lost 4 bases, with 12 bases between them. Germline CDR1 and CDR2: KGHSH and LQKENI. The CDR3 is 15 amino acids. CDR3 bases: TGTGCCAGCTCACCACCGCAGGGGATATTCACTGAAGCTTTCTTT. Amino acids: CASSPPQGIFTEAFF.